Described below is a single T cell receptor (beta chain) sequence and its context. CDR1 and CDR2 from the germline V gene are SGHRS and YFSETQ. V shed 6 bases and J shed 5 bases, with 9 bases lying between them. This CDR3 is 11 amino acids long. The sample comes from a study of OX40 agonist ivuxolimab in advanced cancers. Study details: At doses from 0.01 to 10 mg/kg, patients were given intravenous ivuxolimab every 2 weeks.

Sequencing was performed with immunoSEQ multiplex PCR; in TCRdb, only in-frame clones are kept and a portion is missing. The table includes some 99,000 clones, approximately 95% detected once. Sequenced material: CD4+ or CD8+ T cells sorted from blood, taken in a trial of the OX40 agonist ivuxolimab. The rearrangement uses TRBV5-1 and TRBJ2-7, with D uncertain. This TCR derives from an adult with an advanced solid tumor such as melanoma, head and neck, liver or kidney cancer. The CDR3 DNA follows: TGCGCCAGCACCAATGTCCACGAGCAGTACTTC. Residues: CASTNVHEQYF.